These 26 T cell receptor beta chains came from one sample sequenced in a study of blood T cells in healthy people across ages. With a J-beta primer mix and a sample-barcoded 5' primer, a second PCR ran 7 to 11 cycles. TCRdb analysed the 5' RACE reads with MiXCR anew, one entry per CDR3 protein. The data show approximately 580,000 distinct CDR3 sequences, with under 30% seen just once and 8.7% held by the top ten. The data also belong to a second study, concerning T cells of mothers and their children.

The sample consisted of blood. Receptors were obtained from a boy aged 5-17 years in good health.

Here the CDR3 DNA reads TGTGCCAGCAGTTCGGGACAGGGGGCTATTGAAGCTTTCTTT. It translates to CASSSGQGAIEAFF. The rearrangement joins TRBV28 to TRBJ1-1, with 12 bases that match TRBD1. Trimming at V came to 4 bases and at J to 7 bases, leaving 4 bases not matched to a gene. This CDR3 comprises 14 residues. Germline CDR1 reads MDHEN; CDR2 reads SYDVKM.

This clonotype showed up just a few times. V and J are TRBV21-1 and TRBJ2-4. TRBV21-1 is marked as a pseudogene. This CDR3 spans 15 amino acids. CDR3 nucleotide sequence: TGTGCCAGCAGCAAAGATGAGATAGCCAAAAACATTCAGTACTTC. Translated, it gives CASSKDEIAKNIQYF.

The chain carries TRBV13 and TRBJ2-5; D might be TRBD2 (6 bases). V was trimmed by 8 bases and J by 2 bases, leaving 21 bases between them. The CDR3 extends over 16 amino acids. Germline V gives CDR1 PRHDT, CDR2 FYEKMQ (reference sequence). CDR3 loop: CASSRMGEAKQETQYF. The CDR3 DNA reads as TGTGCCAGCTCCAGGATGGGGGAGGCAAAGCAAGAGACCCAGTACTTC.

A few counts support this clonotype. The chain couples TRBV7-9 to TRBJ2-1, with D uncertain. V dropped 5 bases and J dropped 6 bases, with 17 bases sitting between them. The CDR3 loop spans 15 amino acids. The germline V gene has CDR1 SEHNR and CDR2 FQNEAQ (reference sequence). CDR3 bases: TGTGCCAGCAGCCCCCAGGAAGAATGGGTCAATGAGCAGTTCTTC. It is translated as CASSPQEEWVNEQFF.

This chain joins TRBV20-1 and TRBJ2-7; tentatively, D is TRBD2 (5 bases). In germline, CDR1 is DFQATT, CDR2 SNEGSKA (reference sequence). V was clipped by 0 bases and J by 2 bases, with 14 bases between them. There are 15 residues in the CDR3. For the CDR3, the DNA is TGCAGTGCTAGAGAAGATTTCGGGGTGACCTACGAGCAGTACTTC. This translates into CSAREDFGVTYEQYF.

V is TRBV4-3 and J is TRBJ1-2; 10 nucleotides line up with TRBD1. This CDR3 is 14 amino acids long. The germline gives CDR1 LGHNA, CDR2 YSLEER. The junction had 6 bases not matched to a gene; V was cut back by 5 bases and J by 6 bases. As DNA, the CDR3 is TGCGCCAGCAGCGCAGACAGGGGGCGGGATGGCTACACCTTC. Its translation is CASSADRGRDGYTF.

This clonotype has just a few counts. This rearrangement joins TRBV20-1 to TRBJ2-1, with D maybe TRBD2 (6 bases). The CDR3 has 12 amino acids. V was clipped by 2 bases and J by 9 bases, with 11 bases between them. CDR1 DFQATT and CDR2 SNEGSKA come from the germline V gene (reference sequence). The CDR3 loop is CSARPTSPEQFF. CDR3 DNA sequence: TGCAGTGCTAGACCTACTAGCCCTGAGCAGTTCTTC.

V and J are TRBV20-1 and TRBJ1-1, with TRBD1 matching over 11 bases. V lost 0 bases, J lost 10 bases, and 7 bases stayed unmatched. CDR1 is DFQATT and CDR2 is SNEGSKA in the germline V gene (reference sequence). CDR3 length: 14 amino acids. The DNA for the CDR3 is TGCAGTGCTAGAGAGGGGACAGGGGGTTCGGTAGCTTTCTTT. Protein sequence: CSAREGTGGSVAFF.

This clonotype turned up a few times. CDR3: CASSFRQANYGYTF. The CDR3 bases are TGTGCCAGCAGTTTTAGACAGGCTAACTATGGCTACACCTTC. This chain uses TRBV12-3 or TRBV12-4 with TRBJ1-2; D possibly corresponds to TRBD1 (6 bases). The V gene lost 3 bases and the J gene lost 0 bases, with 8 bases spanning the gap. This CDR3 is built from 14 residues.

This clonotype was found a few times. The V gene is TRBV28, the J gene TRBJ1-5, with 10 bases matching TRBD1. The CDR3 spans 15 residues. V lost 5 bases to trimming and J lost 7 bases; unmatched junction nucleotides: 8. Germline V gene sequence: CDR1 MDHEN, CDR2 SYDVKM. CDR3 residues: CASSPLRDRGQPQHF. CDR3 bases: TGTGCCAGCAGTCCTCTCCGGGACAGGGGCCAGCCCCAGCATTTT. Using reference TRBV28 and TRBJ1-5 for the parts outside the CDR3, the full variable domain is DVKVTQSSRYLVKRTGEKVFLECVQDMDHENMFWYRQDPGLGLRLIYFSYDVKMKEKGDIPEGYSVSREKKERFSLILESASTNQTSMYLCASSPLRDRGQPQHFGDGTRLSIL.

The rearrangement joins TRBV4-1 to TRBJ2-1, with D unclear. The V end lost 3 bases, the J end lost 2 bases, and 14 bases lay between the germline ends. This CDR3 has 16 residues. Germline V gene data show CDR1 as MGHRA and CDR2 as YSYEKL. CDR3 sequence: CASSHTDMRTYNEQFF. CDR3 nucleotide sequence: TGCGCCAGCAGCCACACTGACATGAGGACCTACAATGAGCAGTTCTTC.

CDR3: CASSLLSLRGRLAKNIQYF. The CDR3 nucleotides are TGTGCCAGCAGTTTATTGTCTTTAAGGGGCCGGTTAGCCAAAAACATTCAGTACTTC. The rearrangement uses TRBV28 and TRBJ2-4; possibly TRBD1 for D (5 bases). The CDR3 has 19 amino acids. From germline, CDR1 is MDHEN and CDR2 SYDVKM. V was shortened by 1 base and J by 0 bases, with 19 bases between the two germline ends.

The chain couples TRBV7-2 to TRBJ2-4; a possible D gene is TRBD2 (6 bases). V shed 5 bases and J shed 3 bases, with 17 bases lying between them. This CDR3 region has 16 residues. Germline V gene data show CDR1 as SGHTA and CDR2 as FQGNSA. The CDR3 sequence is CASSGTGGWGKNIQYF. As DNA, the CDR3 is TGTGCCAGCAGCGGCACCGGGGGTTGGGGCAAAAACATTCAGTACTTC.

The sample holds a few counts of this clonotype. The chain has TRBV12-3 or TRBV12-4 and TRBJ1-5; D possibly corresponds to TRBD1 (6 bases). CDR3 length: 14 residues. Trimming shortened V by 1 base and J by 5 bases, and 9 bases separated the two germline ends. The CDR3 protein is CASSLGGLYQPQHF. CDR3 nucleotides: TGTGCCAGCAGTTTAGGGGGGCTCTATCAGCCCCAGCATTTT.

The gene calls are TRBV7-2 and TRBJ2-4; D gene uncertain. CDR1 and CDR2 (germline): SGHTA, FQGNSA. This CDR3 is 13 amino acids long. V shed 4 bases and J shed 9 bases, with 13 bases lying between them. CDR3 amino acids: CASSSRAGGIQYF. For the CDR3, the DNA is TGTGCCAGCAGCTCCAGAGCTGGTGGCATTCAGTACTTC.

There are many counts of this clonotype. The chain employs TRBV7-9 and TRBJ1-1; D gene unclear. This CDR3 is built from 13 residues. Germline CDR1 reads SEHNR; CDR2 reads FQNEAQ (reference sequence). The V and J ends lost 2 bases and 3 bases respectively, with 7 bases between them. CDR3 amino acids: CASSLRSDTEAFF. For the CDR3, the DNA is TGTGCCAGCAGCTTAAGGTCAGACACTGAAGCTTTCTTT.

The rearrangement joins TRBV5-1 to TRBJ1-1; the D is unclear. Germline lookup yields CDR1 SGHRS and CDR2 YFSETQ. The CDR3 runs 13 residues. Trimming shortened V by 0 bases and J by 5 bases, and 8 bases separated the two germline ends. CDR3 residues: CASSLVSETEAFF. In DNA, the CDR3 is TGCGCCAGCAGCTTGGTATCGGAGACTGAAGCTTTCTTT.

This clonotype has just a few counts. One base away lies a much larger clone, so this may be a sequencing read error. CDR3 loop: CSGRPGGDSQYF. In DNA form, the CDR3 reads TGCAGCGGTAGGCCGGGGGGAGATTCGCAGTATTTT. The chain recombines TRBV29-1 with TRBJ2-3, with 7 bases identical to TRBD2. The V gene's germline CDR1 is SQVTM and CDR2 ANQGSEA. This CDR3 contains 12 residues.

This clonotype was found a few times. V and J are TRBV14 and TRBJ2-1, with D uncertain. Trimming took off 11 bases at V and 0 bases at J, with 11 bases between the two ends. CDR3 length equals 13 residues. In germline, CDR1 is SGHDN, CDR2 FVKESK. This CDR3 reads CACNTNSYNEQFF. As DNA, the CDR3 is TGTGCCTGCAACACCAACTCCTACAATGAGCAGTTCTTC.

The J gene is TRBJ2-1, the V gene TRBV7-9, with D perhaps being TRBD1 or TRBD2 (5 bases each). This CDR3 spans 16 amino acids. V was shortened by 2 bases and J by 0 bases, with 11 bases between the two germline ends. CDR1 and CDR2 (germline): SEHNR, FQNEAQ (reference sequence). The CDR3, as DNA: TGTGCCAGCAGCTTATTAGAGGGGCCCTCCTACAATGAGCAGTTCTTC. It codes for CASSLLEGPSYNEQFF.

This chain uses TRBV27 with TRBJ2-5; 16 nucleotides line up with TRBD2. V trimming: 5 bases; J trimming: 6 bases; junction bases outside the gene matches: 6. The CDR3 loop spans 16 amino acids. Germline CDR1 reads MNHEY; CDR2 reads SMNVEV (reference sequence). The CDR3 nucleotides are TGTGCCAGCAGTCCCGGGACTAGCGGGGGGGCGAAGACCCAGTACTTC. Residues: CASSPGTSGGAKTQYF.

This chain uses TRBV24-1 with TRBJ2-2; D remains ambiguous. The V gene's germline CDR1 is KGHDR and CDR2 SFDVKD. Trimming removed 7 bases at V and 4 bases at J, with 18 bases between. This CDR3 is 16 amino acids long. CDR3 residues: CATSGRASGGTGELFF. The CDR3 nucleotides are TGTGCCACCAGCGGACGGGCCTCCGGCGGCACCGGGGAGCTGTTTTTT.

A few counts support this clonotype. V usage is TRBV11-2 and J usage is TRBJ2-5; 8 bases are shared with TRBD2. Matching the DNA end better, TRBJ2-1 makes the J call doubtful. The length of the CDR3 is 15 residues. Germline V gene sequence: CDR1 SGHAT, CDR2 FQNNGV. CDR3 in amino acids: CASSPLTGGRYEQFF. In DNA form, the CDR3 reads TGTGCCAGCAGCCCTCTAACGGGAGGGAGATATGAGCAGTTCTTC.

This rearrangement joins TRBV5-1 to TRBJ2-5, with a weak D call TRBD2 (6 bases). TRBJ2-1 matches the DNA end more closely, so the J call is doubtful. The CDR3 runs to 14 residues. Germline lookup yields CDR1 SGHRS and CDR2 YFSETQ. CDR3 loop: CASSLTRGGNEQFF. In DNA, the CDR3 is TGCGCCAGCAGCTTGACGAGGGGAGGAAATGAGCAGTTCTTC.

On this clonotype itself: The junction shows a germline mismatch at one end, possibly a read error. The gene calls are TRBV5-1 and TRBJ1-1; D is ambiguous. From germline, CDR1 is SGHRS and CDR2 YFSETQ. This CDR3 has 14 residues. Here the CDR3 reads CAGSSLTINTEAFF. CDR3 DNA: TGCGCCGGCAGCTCCCTGACCATTAACACTGAAGCTTTCTTT. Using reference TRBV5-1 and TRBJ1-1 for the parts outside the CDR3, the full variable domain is KAGVTQTPRYLIKTRGQQVTLSCSPISGHRSVSWYQQTPGQGLQFLFEYFSETQRNKGNFPGRFSGRQFSNSRSEMNVSTLELGDSALYLCAGSSLTINTEAFFGQGTRLTVV.

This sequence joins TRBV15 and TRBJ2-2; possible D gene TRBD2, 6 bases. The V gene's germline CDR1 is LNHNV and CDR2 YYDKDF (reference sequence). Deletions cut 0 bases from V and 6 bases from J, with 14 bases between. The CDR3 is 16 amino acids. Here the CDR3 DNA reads TGTGCCACCAGCAGAGAAGCCGGGAGCGTAGCCGGGGAGCTGTTTTTT. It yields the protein CATSREAGSVAGELFF.